These 8 T cell receptor beta chains were sequenced from one sample in a study of beta chain features in type 1 diabetes. Study-wide findings and caveats: Patients with Type 1 diabetes showed moderately but significantly shorter TCRB CDR3s in all four CD4+ subsets.

Since all of the isolated RNA was reverse transcribed, expressed TCRB transcripts were what got sequenced. The protocol was immunoSEQ multiplex PCR, while the TCRdb copy is restricted to in-frame clones and leaves out a portion. Here the sample spans hundreds of thousands of clones, more than 13% being singletons. Their cognate antigens are unknown. Input material: naive CD4+ T cells from blood. These TCRs come from a man aged 18 to 30 with type 1 diabetes.

The V gene is TRBV5-1, the J gene TRBJ2-3; TRBD1 is a possible D gene (5 bases). Germline lookup yields CDR1 SGHRS and CDR2 YFSETQ. Trimming stripped 3 bases from V and 5 bases from J, with 7 bases between. The CDR3 loop spans 12 amino acids. CDR3 region: CASSWGGDTQYF. The DNA for the CDR3 is TGCGCCAGCAGCTGGGGCGGAGATACGCAGTATTTT.

This clone has more than one count but fewer than ten. The genes are TRBV7-2 and TRBJ2-3; TRBD1 might be the D (7 bases). The CDR3 length is 14 residues. CDR1 and CDR2 (germline): SGHTA, FQGNSA. V dropped 7 bases and J dropped 6 bases, with 17 bases sitting between them. The DNA of the CDR3 is TGTGCCAGCACCCTAGGAGGGGGCTGGGATACGCAGTATTTT. Translation gives CASTLGGGWDTQYF.

A few counts support this clone. The sample holds other DNA sequences that translate to the same CDR3. J is TRBJ2-1 and V is TRBV7-9, with 7 bases matching TRBD1. Germline-derived CDR1 and CDR2 are SEHNR and FQNEAQ (reference sequence). Unmatched junction bases numbered 7, after V lost 5 bases and J lost 0 bases. This CDR3 comprises 16 residues. The CDR3: CASSTRQGSSYNEQFF. In nucleotides, the CDR3 is TGTGCCAGCAGCACACGACAGGGCAGCTCCTACAATGAGCAGTTCTTC.

CDR3 residues: CASSEQGHTSYNEQFF. The CDR3 DNA reads TGTGCCAGCAGCGAACAGGGTCATACCTCCTACAATGAGCAGTTCTTC. The genes are TRBV9 and TRBJ2-1; perhaps TRBD1 as D (6 bases). The V gene's germline CDR1 is SGDLS and CDR2 YYNGEE. Trimming pared 3 bases from V and 0 bases from J, leaving 13 bases between. This CDR3 has 16 residues.

This clone turned up a few times. The J gene is TRBJ2-7, the V gene TRBV7-2, with D uncertain. The V end lost 3 bases, the J end lost 3 bases, and 15 bases lay between the germline ends. Germline assignment: CDR1 SGHTA and CDR2 FQGNSA. CDR3 length: 15 amino acids. The CDR3 DNA follows: TGTGCCAGCAGCTTTTCTGGCCTAGTTTACTACGAGCAGTACTTC. Protein product: CASSFSGLVYYEQYF. The variable domain in full, completed from reference TRBV7-2 and TRBJ2-7, reads GAGVSQSPSNKVTEKGKDVELRCDPISGHTALYWYRQSLGQGLEFLIYFQGNSAPDKSGLPSDRFSAERTGGSVSTLTIQRTQQEDSAVYLCASSFSGLVYYEQYFGPGTRLTVT.

This clone was recorded a few times. The chain has TRBV20-1 and TRBJ2-3, with D tentatively TRBD1 (6 bases). CDR1 is DFQATT, CDR2 SNEGSKA, per germline (reference sequence). Trimming stripped 4 bases from V and 11 bases from J, with 13 bases between. The CDR3 loop spans 11 amino acids. The CDR3 bases are TGCAGTGCTACGACAGGTGGGGGGCAGTATTTT. Translating it yields CSATTGGGQYF.

In its sample, this clone was seen a few times. The chain couples TRBV4-2 to TRBJ1-1; D is perhaps TRBD1 (6 bases). Germline lookup yields CDR1 LGHNA and CDR2 YNFKEQ. The CDR3 has 13 amino acids. V lost 5 bases and J lost 1, with 8 bases in between. CDR3 bases: TGTGCCAGCAGCTTGGACAGGAACACTGAAGCTTTCTTT. Protein sequence: CASSLDRNTEAFF.

This clone occurred a few times. The chain links TRBV2 to TRBJ1-1; 8 bases are shared with TRBD1. The CDR3 has 12 amino acids. CDR1 and CDR2 from the germline V gene are SNHLY and FYNNEI. After removal of 8 bases from V and 10 bases from J, the junction contained 9 bases not matched to a gene. The CDR3 spells CASLTGGVGAFF. The CDR3 DNA is TGTGCCAGCCTCACAGGGGGAGTGGGAGCTTTCTTT.